One and the same sample provided the 9 T cell receptor beta chains below, sequenced in a study of HIV-infected children after antiretroviral therapy interruption. The TCR library was built from RNA with a 3' RACE protocol and unique molecular identifiers. TCRdb re-analysed the 3' RACE reads in MiXCR, keeping a single row per CDR3 protein. The table has some 38,000 distinct CDR3 sequences, more than 6.5% seen once; the top ten hold just under 1%. Specified treatment: PENTA 11 planned treatment interruption arm or continuous ART arm. The sample in question was CD45RA+ CD4+ T cells from PBMCs, pooled from several time points, obtained from a donor given antiretroviral therapy, either interrupted or continuous. The subset was: naive CD4+ CD45RA+ CD45RO- T cells. These receptors all come from a pool of human donors with HIV.

This clonotype was counted ten times or more. The J gene is TRBJ1-5, the V gene TRBV28, with 7 bases lining up with TRBD1. After removal of 5 bases from V and 2 bases from J, the junction contained 9 bases not matched to a gene. The length of the CDR3 is 16 residues. Germline CDR1 is MDHEN and CDR2 is SYDVKM. In DNA form, the CDR3 reads TGTGCCAGCAGTCTTCCCAGGGGGAAGGGCAATCAGCCCCAGCATTTT. Translation gives CASSLPRGKGNQPQHF.

This clonotype was detected ten times or more. The chain carries TRBV24-1 and TRBJ2-7; TRBD1 or TRBD2 may be the D gene (6 bases each). The CDR3 spans 13 residues. Germline V CDR1 and CDR2: KGHDR, SFDVKD. Trimming stripped 0 bases from V and 9 bases from J, with 11 bases between. The CDR3 coding sequence is TGTGCCACCAGTGATTTGTCACAGGGAGGGCAGTACTTC. Amino acids: CATSDLSQGGQYF.

This clonotype came up a few times. The V and J genes are TRBV13 and TRBJ2-1; 8 bases map to TRBD2. The CDR3 is 16 residues long. Unmatched junction bases numbered 6, after V lost 2 bases and J lost 3 bases. Germline assignment: CDR1 PRHDT and CDR2 FYEKMQ (reference sequence). CDR3 sequence reads: CASSLIGLAGYNEQFF. The CDR3, as DNA: TGTGCCAGCAGCTTAATCGGGCTAGCGGGCTACAATGAGCAGTTCTTC. The entire variable domain, with the rest obtained from reference TRBV13 and TRBJ2-1, is as follows: AAGVIQSPRHLIKEKRETATLKCYPIPRHDTVYWYQQGPGQDPQFLISFYEKMQSDKGSIPDRFSAQQFSDYHSELNMSSLELGDSALYFCASSLIGLAGYNEQFFGPGTRLTVL.

This clonotype was recorded many times. The chain joins TRBV13 to TRBJ2-3; D unclear. V lost 3 bases to trimming and J lost 0 bases, with 13 bases between them. CDR1 is PRHDT and CDR2 is FYEKMQ in the germline V gene (reference sequence). The CDR3 loop spans 16 amino acids. CDR3 sequence: CASSFRPGLSTDTQYF. The CDR3 DNA reads TGTGCCAGCAGCTTTCGGCCGGGTTTGAGCACAGATACGCAGTATTTT.

This clonotype was picked up many times. The rearrangement uses TRBV29-1 and TRBJ1-1; no firm D call. Germline V gives CDR1 SQVTM, CDR2 ANQGSEA. V was trimmed by 6 bases and J by 0 bases, leaving 11 bases between them. This CDR3 has 13 residues. CDR3 in amino acids: CSVGRVMNTEAFF. The CDR3 bases are TGCAGCGTAGGGAGAGTCATGAACACTGAAGCTTTCTTT. Full variable domain (missing parts from reference TRBV29-1 and TRBJ1-1): SAVISQKPSRDICQRGTSLTIQCQVDSQVTMMFWYRQQPGQSLTLIATANQGSEATYESGFVIDKFPISRPNLTFSTLTVSNMSPEDSSIYLCSVGRVMNTEAFFGQGTRLTVV.

This clonotype has ten or more counts. The CDR3 coding sequence is TGCAGCACATTAATCTGGTCACGGCTGTACACAGATACGCAGTATTTT. Protein: CSTLIWSRLYTDTQYF. This chain links TRBV29-1 with TRBJ2-3; D unclear. Trimming cost V 8 bases and J 2 bases, with 23 bases left between them. The germline V gene has CDR1 SQVTM and CDR2 ANQGSEA. This CDR3 has 16 residues.

This clonotype occurred many times. The chain joins TRBV29-1 to TRBJ2-1; a possible D gene is TRBD2 (5 bases). Germline CDR1 SQVTM, CDR2 ANQGSEA. The CDR3 spans 13 residues. Trimming left V 4 bases short and J 1 base short, with 8 bases between. CDR3 sequence (DNA): TGCAGCGTTGTGGGAGAATCCTACAATGAGCAGTTCTTC. Protein: CSVVGESYNEQFF.

This clonotype was found many times. The chain has TRBV12-3 or TRBV12-4 and TRBJ2-7; 10 nucleotides match TRBD1. This CDR3 is built from 13 residues. Trimming at V came to 7 bases and at J to 3 bases, leaving 3 bases not matched to a gene. CDR3 sequence reads: CASTRTGGYEQYF. The CDR3 DNA follows: TGTGCCAGCACCCGGACAGGGGGCTACGAGCAGTACTTC.

This clonotype was detected only a few times. In DNA form, the CDR3 reads TGTGCCAGCAGCTTGGCCCGGGGGGCATATCAGACAGATACGCAGTATTTT. Translation: CASSLARGAYQTDTQYF. The V gene is TRBV5-4, the J gene TRBJ2-3, with D perhaps TRBD2 (7 bases). Per the germline V gene, CDR1 is SGHNT and CDR2 is YYREEE (reference sequence). The CDR3 sequence is 17 residues long. Trimming took off 0 bases at V and 3 bases at J, with 17 bases between the two ends.